This T cell receptor (beta chain) was documented in a study of regulatory T cells in long-lasting Graves disease. Points from the study as a whole: It was in persistent disease that TRBV28, TRBJ1-2 and TRBJ2-5 were favored.

Construction of TCR beta libraries relied on iRepertoire HTBI primers and on Arm-PCR targeting CDR3 regions. TCRdb recomputed calls from the multiplex PCR reads with MiXCR, one row per CDR3 protein. Among roughly 700,000 distinct CDR3 sequences listed, around 32% were seen once. Worth noting for this clonotype: What it binds is not known.

Time point in this sample: persistent/refractory GD, antithyroid drugs over 5 years with positive TRAb. Construction of the TCR library relied on RNA isolated from PBMCs. CDR1 and CDR2 from the germline V gene are SGHAT and FQNNGV. The CDR3 runs 14 residues. Losses at the gene ends were 4 bases for V and 6 bases for J; bases not matched to a gene: 3. The sample was peripheral blood mononuclear cells (PBMCs), taken when the disease was refractory, from a patient treated with antithyroid drugs. The chain recombines TRBV11-2 with TRBJ2-4; 10 bases align to TRBD2. This sequence originates from a female donor with Graves disease. The CDR3 DNA follows: TGTGCCAGCAGCTCAGGACTAGCGGCAAACATTCAGTACTTC. The encoded protein is CASSSGLAANIQYF.